Below are 22 T cell receptor beta chains sequenced from a single sample in a study of T-cell memory formation after mild COVID-19. MiXCR, applied by TCRdb to the 5' RACE reads, yields one record per CDR3 protein. The data hold approximately 170,000 distinct CDR3 sequences, with under 15% observed a single time. Material for sequencing was PBMCs or a T cell subset sorted from them (not recorded which). The receptors here all came from a man aged 18-30 years who had mild COVID-19 (a few samples of this study predate the infection). Cell type and time point are not known.

This chain connects TRBV7-9 to TRBJ2-5; no definite D call. Germline CDR1 and CDR2: SEHNR and FQNEAQ (reference sequence). V was shortened by 5 bases and J by 2 bases, with 15 bases between the two germline ends. This CDR3 has 15 residues. CDR3: CASSPKRWQQETQYF. The CDR3 DNA reads TGTGCCAGCAGCCCGAAAAGGTGGCAGCAAGAGACCCAGTACTTC.

There are a few counts of this clonotype. The chain employs TRBV7-2 and TRBJ2-3; D is uncertain. The length of the CDR3 is 12 residues. V was pared by 1 base and J by 14 bases, with 13 bases between. Germline V gene lookup returns CDR1 SGHTA and CDR2 FQGNSA. CDR3 coding DNA: TGTGCCAGCAGCTTAGTGTATAAAGACTGGTATTTT. Amino acids: CASSLVYKDWYF.

Concerning this clonotype: A much larger clone differs by one base, so this may be a read error. CDR3 nucleotides: TGCAGTGCTAGGCCGGAGGCTAGCACAGATACGCAGTATTTT. Protein product: CSARPEASTDTQYF. The chain uses TRBV20-1 and TRBJ2-3; TRBD2 is a possible D gene (5 bases). CDR3 size: 14 residues. Trimming stripped 3 bases from V and 0 bases from J, with 10 bases between. The germline CDR1 and CDR2 sequences are DFQATT and SNEGSKA (reference sequence).

In its sample, this clonotype was seen a few times. This chain uses TRBV3-1 with TRBJ2-2; D uncertain. Between the trimmed V and J ends, which lost 1 base and 6 bases, there was a span of 9 bases. Germline CDR1 and CDR2: LGHDT and YNNKEL (reference sequence). This CDR3 has 14 amino acids. The CDR3 spells CASSQARAAGELFF. In DNA form, the CDR3 reads TGTGCCAGCAGCCAAGCTAGAGCAGCCGGGGAGCTGTTTTTT.

The V call is TRBV4-1, the J call TRBJ2-5, with 9 bases lining up with TRBD1. This CDR3 spans 17 amino acids. V shed 0 bases and J 4 bases; nucleotides not matched to a gene: 9. Germline V CDR1 and CDR2: MGHRA, YSYEKL. In DNA form, the CDR3 reads TGCGCCAGCAGCCAAGATCGTTGGGACAGGGCACCAGAGACCCAGTACTTC. Residues: CASSQDRWDRAPETQYF.

J is TRBJ2-7 and V is TRBV27; 7 bases align to TRBD1. Germline loops: CDR1 MNHEY, CDR2 SMNVEV (reference sequence). This CDR3 is built from 14 residues. The V segment lost 6 bases and the J segment 5 bases; nucleotides outside the gene matches: 10. The CDR3 reads CASSRKTGTDEQYV. For the CDR3, the DNA is TGTGCCAGCAGCCGTAAGACCGGGACAGACGAGCAGTACGTC.

This clonotype occurred many times. V is TRBV4-2 and J is TRBJ2-1, with 8 bases identical to TRBD2. The CDR3 spans 17 residues. Trimming removed 0 bases from V and 10 bases from J; junction bases left unmatched: 14. The germline gives CDR1 LGHNA, CDR2 YNFKEQ. The CDR3 nucleotides read TGTGCCAGCAGCCAAGATATGGCGGGGGGTCCCGTCCAGGAGCAGTTCTTC. Its translation is CASSQDMAGGPVQEQFF.

This chain connects TRBV5-1 to TRBJ1-4; 7 bases map to TRBD1. Trimming at V came to 4 bases and at J to 8 bases, leaving 8 bases not matched to a gene. Germline values: CDR1 SGHRS, CDR2 YFSETQ. This CDR3 has 14 residues. Here the CDR3 reads CASSLGDSSEKLFF. In DNA, the CDR3 is TGCGCCAGCAGCCTTGGGGACAGTTCCGAAAAACTGTTTTTT.

This clonotype has more than one count but fewer than ten. This chain joins TRBV24-1 and TRBJ2-1; TRBD2 matches 8 bases. The CDR3 has 16 residues. Germline V gives CDR1 KGHDR, CDR2 SFDVKD. The ends lost 3 bases at V and 10 bases at J; junction bases unmatched: 13. The CDR3 loop reads CATSDNSAGGLREQFF. The DNA of the CDR3 is TGTGCCACCAGTGATAATTCTGCGGGGGGACTGAGGGAGCAGTTCTTC.

The gene calls are TRBV20-1 and TRBJ1-3; D is undetermined. Trimming stripped 2 bases from V and 0 bases from J, with 5 bases between. Germline V CDR1 and CDR2: DFQATT, SNEGSKA (reference sequence). The CDR3 has 13 amino acids. The CDR3 DNA follows: TGCAGTGCTAGACCGGACTCTGGAAACACCATATATTTT. Translated: CSARPDSGNTIYF.

With regard to this clonotype: An end of the junction differs from the germline gene, which may be a read error. The chain recombines TRBV7-2 with TRBJ1-2; 9 positions agree with TRBD1. This CDR3 has 14 amino acids. Germline V lookup: CDR1 SGHTA, CDR2 FQGNSA. CDR3 coding DNA: TGTGCCAGCAGCTTCTTGGACAGGGGAGGGCTTTACACCTTT. Translation: CASSFLDRGGLYTF.

This clonotype was detected only a few times. The V call is TRBV5-5, the J call TRBJ2-1, with a possible D match to TRBD1 (6 bases). V was cut by 0 bases and J by 12 bases, with 10 bases left in between. This CDR3 contains 12 residues. Germline V lookup: CDR1 SGHKS, CDR2 YYEKEE (reference sequence). The CDR3 region is CASSLEGRGQFF. The CDR3, as DNA: TGTGCCAGCAGCTTGGAGGGCAGGGGGCAGTTCTTC.

This clonotype has only a few counts. The rearrangement joins TRBV4-3 to TRBJ2-7; 14 bases are shared with TRBD2. Germline V lookup: CDR1 LGHNA, CDR2 YSLEER. This CDR3 has 15 residues. The V and J ends lost 4 bases and 4 bases, in that order; junction bases with no gene match: 3. The CDR3 region is CASSRGLAGGYEQYF. CDR3 DNA sequence: TGCGCCAGCAGCCGAGGACTAGCGGGGGGATACGAGCAGTACTTC.

In its sample, this clonotype was seen a few times. The V and J genes are TRBV5-5 and TRBJ1-2; TRBD1 is a possible D gene (5 bases). The CDR3 is made up of 15 amino acids. CDR1 is SGHKS and CDR2 is YYEKEE in the germline V gene (reference sequence). V was clipped by 0 bases and J by 4 bases, with 13 bases between them. Here the CDR3 reads CASSLVIRVGYGYTF. The DNA of the CDR3 is TGTGCCAGCAGCTTGGTTATCAGGGTTGGCTATGGCTACACCTTC.

This clonotype has just a few counts. The chain's CDR3 is CASSLDTGSNEQFF. Here the CDR3 DNA reads TGTGCCAGCAGCTTAGATACAGGGAGCAATGAGCAGTTCTTC. V and J are TRBV7-3 and TRBJ2-1, with D tentatively TRBD1 (6 bases). V was pared by 2 bases and J by 6 bases, with 11 bases between. There are 14 residues in the CDR3. Germline CDR1 SGHTA, CDR2 FQGTGA.

This clonotype was counted at least ten times. This chain uses TRBV6-5 with TRBJ1-1; no clear D. Trimming stripped 8 bases from V and 6 bases from J, with 19 bases between. The CDR3 totals 14 residues. Germline V gene sequence: CDR1 MNHEY, CDR2 SVGAGI. The DNA for the CDR3 is TGTGCCAGCCACCGACCAGGCTATACGCCTGAAGCTTTCTTT. The encoded protein is CASHRPGYTPEAFF.

This clonotype was seen a few times. The rearrangement joins TRBV24-1 to TRBJ1-2, with TRBD1 matching over 8 bases. The length of the CDR3 is 14 residues. V was clipped by 7 bases and J by 4 bases; unmatched bases: 7. CDR1 is KGHDR, CDR2 SFDVKD, per germline. CDR3 DNA sequence: TGTGCCACCAGCGACGGACAGGGCGGCTATGGCTACACCTTC. This sequence encodes CATSDGQGGYGYTF.

This clonotype turned up a few times. The chain joins TRBV11-3 to TRBJ2-7; no definite D call. Trimming shortened V by 1 base and J by 5 bases, and 9 bases separated the two germline ends. Germline loops: CDR1 SGHNT, CDR2 YENEEA. The CDR3 loop spans 13 amino acids. The CDR3 sequence is CASSLVPFHEQYF. In nucleotides, the CDR3 is TGTGCCAGCAGCTTAGTCCCGTTTCACGAGCAGTACTTC.

This clonotype was counted many times. The chain has TRBV9 and TRBJ2-3; 12 bases match TRBD2. Germline loops: CDR1 SGDLS, CDR2 YYNGEE. Trimming took 0 bases from V and 4 from J; bases not matched to a gene: 3. The CDR3 extends over 16 amino acids. CDR3 loop: CASSVDPSGGADTQYF. CDR3 sequence (DNA): TGTGCCAGCAGCGTAGACCCTAGCGGGGGGGCAGATACGCAGTATTTT. Full variable domain (outside the CDR3, taken from reference TRBV9 and TRBJ2-3): DSGVTQTPKHLITATGQRVTLRCSPRSGDLSVYWYQQSLDQGLQFLIQYYNGEERAKGNILERFSAQQFPDLHSELNLSSLELGDSALYFCASSVDPSGGADTQYFGPGTRLTVL.

This clonotype was recorded a few times. This chain links TRBV7-6 with TRBJ1-3; the D gene is possibly TRBD1 (5 bases). CDR3 length: 16 residues. Trimming left V 6 bases short and J 0 bases short, with 15 bases between. Germline V CDR1 and CDR2: SGHVS, FNYEAQ. In nucleotides, the CDR3 is TGTGCCAGCAGTCTTACAACCGGGGCCTCTGGAAACACCATATATTTT. Its translation: CASSLTTGASGNTIYF.

The table lists this clonotype with a few counts. The chain couples TRBV7-9 to TRBJ1-5, with TRBD1 identical over 9 bases. The germline V gene encodes CDR1 SEHNR and CDR2 FQNEAQ (reference sequence). V trimming: 5 bases; J trimming: 1 base; junction bases outside the gene matches: 3. This CDR3 contains 15 residues. CDR3 region: CASSGTGSSNQPQHF. DNA of the CDR3: TGTGCCAGCAGCGGGACAGGGTCGAGCAATCAGCCCCAGCATTTT.

This chain's CDR3 is CASSLKGSHSTDTQYF. CDR3 nucleotides: TGCGCCAGCAGCTTGAAAGGGTCCCATAGCACAGATACGCAGTATTTT. This chain uses TRBV5-1 with TRBJ2-3; no clear D. CDR1 is SGHRS, CDR2 YFSETQ, per germline. The CDR3 has 16 amino acids. Trimming shortened V by 1 base and J by 0 bases, and 12 bases separated the two germline ends.